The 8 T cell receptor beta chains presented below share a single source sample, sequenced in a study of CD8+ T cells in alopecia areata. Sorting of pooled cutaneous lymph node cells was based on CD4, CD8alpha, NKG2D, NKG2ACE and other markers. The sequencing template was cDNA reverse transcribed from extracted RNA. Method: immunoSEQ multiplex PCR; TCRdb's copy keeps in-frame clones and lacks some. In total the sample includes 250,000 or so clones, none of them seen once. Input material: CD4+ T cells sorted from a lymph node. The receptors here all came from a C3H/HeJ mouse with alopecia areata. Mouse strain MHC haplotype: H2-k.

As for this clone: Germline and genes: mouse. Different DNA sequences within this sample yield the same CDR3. Partial CDR3 DNA: TGTGCCAGCAGTGATTCTGGGGGGAACTAT. It yields the protein CASSDSGGNY. In full, the CDR3 is CASSDSGGNYEQYF. The chain joins TRBV13-1 to TRBJ2-7, with 8 bases aligning to TRBD2. The read finishes 4 residues shy of the CDR3 end, and the germline J gene is used to complete it. CDR3 length: 14 residues. Germline CDR1 NSHNY, CDR2 SYGAGN. V lost 1 base and J lost 3; bases outside the gene matches: 3.

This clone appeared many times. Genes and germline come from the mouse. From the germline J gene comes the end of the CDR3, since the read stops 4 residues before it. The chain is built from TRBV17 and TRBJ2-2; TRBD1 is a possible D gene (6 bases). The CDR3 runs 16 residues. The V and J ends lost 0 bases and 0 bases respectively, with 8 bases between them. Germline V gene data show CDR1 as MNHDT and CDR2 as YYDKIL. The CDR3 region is CASSREGTTNTGQLYF. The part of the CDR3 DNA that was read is TGTGCTAGCAGTAGAGAGGGGACAACAAACACCGGG.

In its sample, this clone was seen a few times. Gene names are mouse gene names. The part of the CDR3 DNA that was read is TGTGCCAGCGTCCCCCGGGACTGGGGGGCC. It specifies CASVPRDWGA. The entire CDR3 protein is CASVPRDWGADYTF. This chain links TRBV13-2 with TRBJ1-2, with a tentative D call TRBD1 (5 bases). The CDR3 goes on 4 residues after the read ends, and that part is filled in from the germline J gene. The germline gives CDR1 NNHNN, CDR2 SYGAGS (reference sequence). This CDR3 region has 14 residues.

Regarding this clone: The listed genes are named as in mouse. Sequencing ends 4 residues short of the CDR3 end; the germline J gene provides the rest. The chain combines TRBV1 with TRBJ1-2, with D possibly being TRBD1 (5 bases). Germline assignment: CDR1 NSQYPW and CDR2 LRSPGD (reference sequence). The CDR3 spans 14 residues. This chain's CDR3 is CTCSADGGRVDYTF. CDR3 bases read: TGCACCTGCAGTGCAGATGGAGGCAGGGTC.

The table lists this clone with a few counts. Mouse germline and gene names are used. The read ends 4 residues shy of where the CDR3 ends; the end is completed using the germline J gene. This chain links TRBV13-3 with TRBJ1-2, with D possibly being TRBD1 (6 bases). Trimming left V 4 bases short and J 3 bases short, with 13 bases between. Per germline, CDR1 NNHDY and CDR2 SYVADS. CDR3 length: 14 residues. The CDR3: CASSRTGRDSDYTF. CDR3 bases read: TGTGCCAGCAGTCGAACAGGGAGGGACTCC.

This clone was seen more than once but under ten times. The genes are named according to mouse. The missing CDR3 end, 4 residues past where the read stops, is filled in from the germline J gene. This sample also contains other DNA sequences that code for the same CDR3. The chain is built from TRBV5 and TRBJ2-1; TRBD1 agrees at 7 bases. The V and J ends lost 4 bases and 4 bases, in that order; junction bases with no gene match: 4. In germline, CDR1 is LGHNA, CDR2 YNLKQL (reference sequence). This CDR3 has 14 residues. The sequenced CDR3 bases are TGTGCCAGCAGCCCCCGGGACAGTTATGCT. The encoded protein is CASSPRDSYA. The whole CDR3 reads CASSPRDSYAEQFF.

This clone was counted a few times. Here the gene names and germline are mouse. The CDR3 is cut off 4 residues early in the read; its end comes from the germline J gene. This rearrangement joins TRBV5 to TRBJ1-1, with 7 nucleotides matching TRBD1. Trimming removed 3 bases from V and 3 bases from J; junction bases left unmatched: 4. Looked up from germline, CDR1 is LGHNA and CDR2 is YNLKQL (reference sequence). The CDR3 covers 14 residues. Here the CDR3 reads CASSQTGKDTEVFF. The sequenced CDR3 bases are TGTGCCAGCAGCCAGACAGGGAAGGACACA.

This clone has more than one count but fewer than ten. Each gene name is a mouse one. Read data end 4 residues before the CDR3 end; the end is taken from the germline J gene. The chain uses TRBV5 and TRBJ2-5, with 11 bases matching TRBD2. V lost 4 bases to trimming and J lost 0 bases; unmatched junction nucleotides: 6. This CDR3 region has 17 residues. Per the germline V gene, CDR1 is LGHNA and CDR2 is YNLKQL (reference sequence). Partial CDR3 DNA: TGTGCCAGCAGCCCTCGGGACTGGGGGTTTAACCAAGAC. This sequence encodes CASSPRDWGFNQD. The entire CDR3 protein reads CASSPRDWGFNQDTQYF.